These 28 T cell receptor beta chains were sequenced from one sample in a study of patients and donors after allogeneic stem cell transplantation. From the RT-PCR reads, TCRdb called clonotypes with MiXCR, one entry per CDR3 protein. This sample carries about 960,000 distinct CDR3 sequences, 15% to 20% of them seen once, and the ten largest clones take approximately 5.9%. Material: blood, either unsorted or a sorted T cell fraction (not recorded which). The receptors derive from a human donor who was either an allogeneic HSCT recipient or a stem cell or donor lymphocyte infusion donor (not recorded which). It is not recorded whose cells these are; they may come from a transplant donor.

This clonotype was found a few times. CDR3 nucleotides: TGCAGCGTGGGAAGAAGACTTAGCACAGATACGCAGTATTTT. It codes for CSVGRRLSTDTQYF. V is TRBV29-1 and J is TRBJ2-3, with unresolved D. Deletions cut 6 bases from V and 0 bases from J, with 13 bases between. CDR3 length: 14 residues. CDR1 is SQVTM and CDR2 is ANQGSEA in the germline V gene.

This chain joins TRBV30 and TRBJ1-2, with D uncertain. Trimming stripped 6 bases from V and 4 bases from J, with 18 bases between. Germline V CDR1 and CDR2: GTSNPN, SVGIG (reference sequence). The CDR3 sequence is 14 residues long. The CDR3 bases are TGTGCCTGCTTCGCGACGGGTGGTGGCTATGGCTACACCTTC. Translating it yields CACFATGGGYGYTF. The full variable domain, in which reference TRBV30 and TRBJ1-2 provide the parts outside the CDR3, is SQTIHQWPATLVQPVGSPLSLECTVEGTSNPNLYWYRQAAGRGLQLLFYSVGIGQISSEVPQNLSASRPQDRQFILSSKKLLLSDSGFYLCACFATGGGYGYTFGSGTRLTVV.

This chain connects TRBV6-1 to TRBJ1-2; D possibly corresponds to TRBD1 (6 bases). CDR3 length equals 14 residues. V lost 8 bases and J 4 bases, leaving 17 bases between the germline ends. Germline V CDR1 and CDR2: MNHNS, SASEGT. CDR3 loop: CASSRGGLSYGYTF. In nucleotides, the CDR3 is TGTGCCAGCTCCAGGGGAGGGTTAAGCTATGGCTACACCTTC.

This clonotype was counted a few times. The J gene is TRBJ2-2, the V gene TRBV9; 8 bases line up with TRBD1. The CDR3 is 17 residues long. Germline V gene data show CDR1 as SGDLS and CDR2 as YYNGEE. V shed 0 bases and J 4 bases; nucleotides not matched to a gene: 8. The CDR3 loop reads CASSVAGTGVLTGELFF. As DNA, the CDR3 is TGTGCCAGCAGCGTAGCGGGGACAGGAGTTCTCACCGGGGAGCTGTTTTTT.

The V call is TRBV7-9, the J call TRBJ2-1; 9 bases are shared with TRBD1. With V trimmed by 3 bases and J by 4 bases, 7 bases remained unmatched. Germline CDR1 SEHNR, CDR2 FQNEAQ (reference sequence). The CDR3 totals 16 residues. DNA of the CDR3: TGTGCCAGCAGCTTTTGGACAGGGGTCTTATACAATGAGCAGTTCTTC. This sequence encodes CASSFWTGVLYNEQFF.

In its sample, this clonotype was seen a few times. J is TRBJ2-7 and V is TRBV6-5; D unresolved. With 4 bases removed from V and 0 bases from J, the gap between germline ends came to 7 bases. The CDR3 is made up of 13 amino acids. CDR1 is MNHEY, CDR2 SVGAGI, per germline. The DNA of the CDR3 is TGTGCCAGCAGTTCCCCTCCCTCCTACGAGCAGTACTTC. This gives the protein CASSSPPSYEQYF.

This clonotype has a handful of counts. The chain links TRBV29-1 to TRBJ2-3; the D is unclear. Germline CDR1 reads SQVTM; CDR2 reads ANQGSEA. This CDR3 is built from 16 residues. V gave up 4 bases and J gave up 3 bases, with 20 bases separating them. Written as DNA, the CDR3 is TGCAGCGTTGTTGGTGCTGACTGGGCCGAAACAGATACGCAGTATTTT. It is translated as CSVVGADWAETDTQYF.

This clonotype appeared a single time. The chain has TRBV7-8 and TRBJ2-5, with TRBD1 identical over 7 bases. CDR1 is SGHVS, CDR2 FQNEAQ, per germline. The CDR3 has 16 amino acids. V was clipped by 5 bases and J by 4 bases; unmatched bases: 13. This chain's CDR3 is CASSPFHEGARETQYF. The CDR3, as DNA: TGTGCCAGCAGCCCTTTCCACGAGGGGGCCAGAGAGACCCAGTACTTC.

The chain carries TRBV5-1 and TRBJ2-5; D may match TRBD1 or TRBD2 (6 bases each). V was cut by 4 bases and J by 4 bases, with 17 bases left in between. Germline V gives CDR1 SGHRS, CDR2 YFSETQ. The CDR3 runs to 15 residues. The CDR3 reads CASSARGPVGETQYF. The CDR3 DNA is TGCGCCAGCAGCGCCCGGGGGCCCGTTGGAGAGACCCAGTACTTC. The entire variable domain, with the rest obtained from reference TRBV5-1 and TRBJ2-5, is as follows: KAGVTQTPRYLIKTRGQQVTLSCSPISGHRSVSWYQQTPGQGLQFLFEYFSETQRNKGNFPGRFSGRQFSNSRSEMNVSTLELGDSALYLCASSARGPVGETQYFGPGTRLLVL.

The chain recombines TRBV20-1 with TRBJ2-3, with a weak D call TRBD2 (5 bases). Between the trimmed V and J ends, which lost 5 bases and 5 bases, there was a span of 20 bases. The CDR3 runs 15 residues. Germline V gives CDR1 DFQATT, CDR2 SNEGSKA (reference sequence). The CDR3 coding sequence is TGCAGTGCTCGACCCGACCGAAGGGCGGGAGATACGCAGTATTTT. Protein product: CSARPDRRAGDTQYF.

This chain joins TRBV4-2 and TRBJ2-3, with 7 positions matching TRBD2. With 0 bases clipped from V and 4 bases from J, the junction kept 4 bases outside the gene matches. This CDR3 has 15 residues. Germline loops: CDR1 LGHNA, CDR2 YNFKEQ. The CDR3 sequence: CASSQDLLAADTQYF. The CDR3 DNA sequence: TGTGCCAGCAGCCAAGATTTGCTAGCGGCAGATACGCAGTATTTT.

This clonotype has just a few counts. The chain combines TRBV30 with TRBJ2-7; D remains unclear. The CDR3 covers 14 residues. Trimming left V 2 bases short and J 3 bases short, with 14 bases between. CDR1 is GTSNPN, CDR2 SVGIG, per germline (reference sequence). The CDR3 DNA reads TGTGCCTGGAGTACCCGGGTTCCCTTCTACGAGCAGTACTTC. Its translation is CAWSTRVPFYEQYF.

This clonotype was detected only a few times. This chain links TRBV5-5 with TRBJ2-1; 7 bases are shared with TRBD2. Germline lookup yields CDR1 SGHKS and CDR2 YYEKEE (reference sequence). The CDR3 extends over 16 amino acids. J gave up 3 bases and V 0 bases, and 6 bases lay outside the gene matches. CDR3 sequence reads: CASSLAGSGHYNEQFF. As DNA, the CDR3 is TGTGCCAGCAGCTTGGCTGGTAGCGGGCACTACAATGAGCAGTTCTTC.

The chain employs TRBV20-1 and TRBJ1-1, with no clear D. V shed 3 bases and J shed 0 bases, with 5 bases lying between them. The CDR3 covers 12 residues. CDR1 and CDR2 (germline): DFQATT, SNEGSKA (reference sequence). In DNA, the CDR3 is TGCAGTGCTAGCAACATGAACACTGAAGCTTTCTTT. This sequence encodes CSASNMNTEAFF.

This chain joins TRBV12-3 or TRBV12-4 and TRBJ2-1; possible D gene TRBD2, 6 bases. V was shortened by 6 bases and J by 6 bases, with 18 bases between the two germline ends. The CDR3 consists of 15 residues. The CDR3 is CASRLRSQGGNEQFF. For the CDR3, the DNA is TGTGCCAGCAGACTGAGAAGTCAGGGAGGCAATGAGCAGTTCTTC.

This clonotype was seen at least ten times. V and J are TRBV6-2 or TRBV6-3 and TRBJ2-5; 7 positions agree with TRBD2. The CDR3 is 13 residues long. Germline CDR1 and CDR2: MNHEY and SVGEGT. V shed 6 bases, J shed 1 base, and the junction held 2 bases outside the gene matches. The CDR3 region is CASRSGAQETQYF. The CDR3, as DNA: TGTGCCAGCAGGAGCGGGGCCCAAGAGACCCAGTACTTC.

A few counts support this clonotype. V gene TRBV11-2 combines with J gene TRBJ2-4, with D maybe TRBD2 (7 bases). Germline V gene sequence: CDR1 SGHAT, CDR2 FQNNGV. V gave up 1 base and J gave up 0 bases, with 16 bases separating them. The CDR3 is 18 amino acids. The DNA for the CDR3 is TGTGCCAGCAGCTTAGTGCCGGCGGGGGCTATAGCCAAAAACATTCAGTACTTC. The encoded protein is CASSLVPAGAIAKNIQYF. The whole variable domain, filled in from reference TRBV11-2 and TRBJ2-4, reads EAGVAQSPRYKIIEKRQSVAFWCNPISGHATLYWYQQILGQGPKLLIQFQNNGVVDDSQLPKDRFSAERLKGVDSTLKIQPAKLEDSAVYLCASSLVPAGAIAKNIQYFGAGTRLSVL.

The chain combines TRBV7-2 with TRBJ2-3; 13 nucleotides align to TRBD2. The germline gives CDR1 SGHTA, CDR2 FQGNSA. J gave up 9 bases and V 6 bases, and 9 bases lay outside the gene matches. The CDR3 spans 15 residues. The CDR3 protein is CASRATSGGAGTQYF. The CDR3 DNA sequence: TGTGCCAGCAGGGCTACTAGCGGGGGGGCGGGAACGCAGTATTTT.

This clonotype was counted only a few times. The CDR3 coding sequence is TGTGCCAGCAGTGGAAAGGACAGGGGGCGAGTCTATGGCTACACCTTC. It is translated as CASSGKDRGRVYGYTF. The chain carries TRBV25-1 and TRBJ1-2, with 11 bases lining up with TRBD1. With 4 bases clipped from V and 4 bases from J, the junction kept 8 bases outside the gene matches. The CDR3 extends over 16 amino acids. Germline V CDR1 and CDR2: MGHDK, SYGVNS.

This sequence joins TRBV5-1 and TRBJ2-5, with 8 positions matching TRBD2. The CDR3 sequence is 15 residues long. The J segment lost 3 bases and the V segment lost 4 bases, leaving 8 bases of the junction unmatched. Germline CDR1 and CDR2: SGHRS and YFSETQ. In DNA, the CDR3 is TGCGCCAGCAGCCATTACGGGACTAGGGAAGAGACCCAGTACTTC. Residues: CASSHYGTREETQYF.

The gene calls are TRBV29-1 and TRBJ2-5; the match to TRBD2 covers 7 bases. The germline CDR1 and CDR2 sequences are SQVTM and ANQGSEA. This CDR3 has 14 amino acids. Unmatched junction bases numbered 8, after V lost 2 bases and J lost 5 bases. The CDR3 protein is CSVEYRGEGETQYF. The CDR3 DNA is TGCAGCGTTGAATACCGGGGGGAAGGGGAGACCCAGTACTTC.

This clonotype was detected only a few times. V is TRBV5-1 and J is TRBJ2-3; D is possibly TRBD2 (6 bases). Germline CDR1 is SGHRS and CDR2 is YFSETQ. The CDR3 loop spans 16 amino acids. The V end lost 1 base, the J end lost 6 bases, and 18 bases lay between the germline ends. CDR3 region: CASSLRRGRGADTQYF. CDR3 DNA sequence: TGCGCCAGCAGCTTGAGGCGGGGTCGAGGGGCGGATACGCAGTATTTT. Combining the CDR3 with reference TRBV5-1 and TRBJ2-3 gives the whole variable domain KAGVTQTPRYLIKTRGQQVTLSCSPISGHRSVSWYQQTPGQGLQFLFEYFSETQRNKGNFPGRFSGRQFSNSRSEMNVSTLELGDSALYLCASSLRRGRGADTQYFGPGTRLTVL.

The J gene is TRBJ1-2, the V gene TRBV27; TRBD1 matches 7 bases. The length of the CDR3 is 14 residues. CDR1 and CDR2 from the germline V gene are MNHEY and SMNVEV (reference sequence). After removal of 0 bases from V and 6 bases from J, the junction contained 4 bases not matched to a gene. This CDR3 is CASSLSAGGNGYTF. In DNA, the CDR3 is TGTGCCAGCAGTTTATCTGCAGGGGGAAATGGCTACACCTTC.

The V and J genes are TRBV12-3 or TRBV12-4 and TRBJ2-3; 9 bases line up with TRBD1. This CDR3 spans 14 amino acids. V shed 6 bases and J 8 bases; nucleotides not matched to a gene: 9. The CDR3 nucleotides are TGTGCCAGCAGGCATACAGGGGGCCAAGGTACGCAGTATTTT. Protein: CASRHTGGQGTQYF.

The DNA for the CDR3 is TGTGCCAGCAGTGAACAATCACAGGGGGCAAACCAGCCCCAGCATTTT. Translated, it gives CASSEQSQGANQPQHF. This chain joins TRBV6-1 and TRBJ1-5; 9 bases fit TRBD1. The V and J ends lost 2 bases and 7 bases, in that order; junction bases with no gene match: 9. This CDR3 contains 16 residues. CDR1 and CDR2 from the germline V gene are MNHNS and SASEGT.

This clonotype turned up a few times. The V gene is TRBV11-2, the J gene TRBJ2-7; weak D call: TRBD2 (5 bases). Trimming left V 1 base short and J 1 base short, with 11 bases between. The CDR3 spans 15 residues. Germline V gives CDR1 SGHAT, CDR2 FQNNGV. CDR3 sequence (DNA): TGTGCCAGCAGCTTAGGCTGGCGGGTTTCCTACGAGCAGTACTTC. It encodes CASSLGWRVSYEQYF.

V and J are TRBV20-1 and TRBJ1-5; D ambiguous. V gave up 1 base and J gave up 11 bases, with 9 bases separating them. The germline V gene has CDR1 DFQATT and CDR2 SNEGSKA (reference sequence). The CDR3 consists of 11 residues. The CDR3 bases are TGCAGTGCTAGAGGTCCTGAAGCCCAGCATTTT. It codes for CSARGPEAQHF.

This clonotype occurred a few times. The gene calls are TRBV29-1 and TRBJ2-2, with 12 nucleotides matching TRBD2. CDR1 is SQVTM, CDR2 ANQGSEA, per germline. The CDR3 spans 15 residues. Trimming took 6 bases from V and 1 from J; bases not matched to a gene: 3. DNA of the CDR3: TGCAGCGTCATACTAGCGGGAGGGAACACCGGGGAGCTGTTTTTT. Translation: CSVILAGGNTGELFF.